A selection of T cell receptor beta chains follows, all from one sample in a study of blood T cell repertoires in COVID-19. Profiled with immunoSEQ multiplex PCR; TCRdb holds only in-frame clones, not every one. The sample has over 200,000 clones, roughly 84% seen once. The sequenced material came from peripheral blood. Receptor source: a man aged 35 to 55 with acute or convalescent COVID-19. Each CDR3 is given with its conserved first and last residue. Fields, in order: V gene, D gene, clone size, J gene, CDR3 length, CDR3 DNA, CDR3 protein. The D gene is left open where the match is weak. Clone size is given for some rows only: seen once, a few or many times, or a class if the clone is expanded.

v_gene: TRBV9
d_gene: TRBD2
abundance: NA
j_gene: TRBJ2-7
len: 15
CDR3nt: TGTGCCAGCAGCGCAGGACTAGCGGAGGGTTACGAGCAGTACTTC
CDR3aa: CASSAGLAEGYEQYF

v_gene: TRBV27
d_gene: NA
abundance: few
j_gene: TRBJ1-2
len: 14
CDR3nt: TGTGCCAGCAGTTCCGTGGACAGTCGCGATGGCTACACCTTC
CDR3aa: CASSSVDSRDGYTF

v_gene: TRBV18
d_gene: NA
abundance: few
j_gene: TRBJ1-5
len: 14
CDR3nt: TGTGCCAGCTCACCGGAGGTGGGAGGTCAGCCCCAGCATTTT
CDR3aa: CASSPEVGGQPQHF

v_gene: TRBV7-6
d_gene: TRBD2
abundance: NA
j_gene: TRBJ2-7
len: 17
CDR3nt: TGTGCCAGCAGCTTAAAGTGGAGCGGGAGATCTACCCAACAGCAGTACTTC
CDR3aa: CASSLKWSGRSTQQQYF

v_gene: TRBV4-1
d_gene: TRBD1
abundance: NA
j_gene: TRBJ1-2
len: 15
CDR3nt: TGCGCCAGCAGCCCTATCCCGGGACAGAACTATGGCTACACCTTC
CDR3aa: CASSPIPGQNYGYTF

v_gene: TRBV7-2
d_gene: NA
abundance: NA
j_gene: TRBJ1-5
len: 13
CDR3nt: TGTGCCAGCAGCTTTGCGGGAAATCAGCCCCAGCATTTT
CDR3aa: CASSFAGNQPQHF

v_gene: TRBV5-1
d_gene: TRBD1
abundance: NA
j_gene: TRBJ1-2
len: 14
CDR3nt: TGCGCCAGCAGCTTAGACAGGGATACCTATGGCTACACCTTC
CDR3aa: CASSLDRDTYGYTF

v_gene: TRBV19
d_gene: TRBD1
abundance: few
j_gene: TRBJ1-4
len: 13
CDR3nt: TGTGCCAGTAGCTCTACAGGGGGCGAAAAACTGTTTTTT
CDR3aa: CASSSTGGEKLFF

v_gene: TRBV14
d_gene: NA
abundance: once
j_gene: TRBJ1-3
len: 13
CDR3nt: TGTGCCAGCAGCCAAGCGCGCATCGGCACCATATATTTT
CDR3aa: CASSQARIGTIYF

v_gene: TRBV3-1/TRBV3-2
d_gene: TRBD1
abundance: once
j_gene: TRBJ2-7
len: 15
CDR3nt: TGTGCCAGCAGTCAGGACAGGGGGTTTTCCTACGAGCAGTACTTC
CDR3aa: CASSQDRGFSYEQYF

v_gene: TRBV5-1
d_gene: NA
abundance: once
j_gene: TRBJ1-2
len: 15
CDR3nt: TGCGCCAGCAGCTTGGAGCTTCGGGGGAACTATGGCTACACCTTC
CDR3aa: CASSLELRGNYGYTF

v_gene: TRBV15
d_gene: NA
abundance: NA
j_gene: TRBJ1-2
len: 18
CDR3nt: TGTGCCACCAGCAGAGTGTTCTCAGACTCAAGAACAAACTATGGCTACACCTTC
CDR3aa: CATSRVFSDSRTNYGYTF

v_gene: TRBV19
d_gene: NA
abundance: NA
j_gene: TRBJ1-1
len: 14
CDR3nt: TGTGCCAGTAGCCCCCCTTGGAGGGTGGCTGAAGCTTTCTTT
CDR3aa: CASSPPWRVAEAFF

v_gene: TRBV6-6
d_gene: NA
abundance: NA
j_gene: TRBJ1-1
len: 15
CDR3nt: TGTGCCAGCAGTAGGCCCAGGGCGTTGAACACTGAAGCTTTCTTT
CDR3aa: CASSRPRALNTEAFF

v_gene: TRBV18
d_gene: NA
abundance: once
j_gene: TRBJ1-1
len: 13
CDR3nt: TGTGCCAGCTCACCTGGGAGGAACACTGAAGCTTTCTTT
CDR3aa: CASSPGRNTEAFF

v_gene: TRBV27
d_gene: TRBD1
abundance: NA
j_gene: TRBJ2-7
len: 15
CDR3nt: TGTGCCAGCAGCTATCTGGGACAGGACTCCTACGAGCAGTACTTC
CDR3aa: CASSYLGQDSYEQYF

v_gene: TRBV7-6
d_gene: TRBD2
abundance: NA
j_gene: TRBJ2-1
len: 19
CDR3nt: TGTGCCAGCAGCTTAGCGCTCTTGACTAGCGGGAGTCAGTACAATGAGCAGTTCTTC
CDR3aa: CASSLALLTSGSQYNEQFF

v_gene: TRBV6-2/TRBV6-3
d_gene: NA
abundance: NA
j_gene: TRBJ1-5
len: 14
CDR3nt: TGTGCCAGCAGTGGGCAGAATAGCAATCAGCCCCAGCATTTT
CDR3aa: CASSGQNSNQPQHF

v_gene: TRBV4-1
d_gene: NA
abundance: NA
j_gene: TRBJ1-1
len: 16
CDR3nt: TGCGCCAGCAGCCAAGATATCGCGGGCCCGAACACTGAAGCTTTCTTT
CDR3aa: CASSQDIAGPNTEAFF

v_gene: TRBV21-1
d_gene: NA
abundance: NA
j_gene: TRBJ1-6
len: 13
CDR3nt: TGTGCCAGCAGCACAGGGGCGAGATCACCCCTCCACTTT
CDR3aa: CASSTGARSPLHF